Listed here are 3 T cell receptor beta chains from one sample, sequenced in a study of T cell repertoires in cytomegalovirus infection. These receptors' antigens are unknown. TCRdb re-called the reads through MiXCR, storing one row per CDR3 protein. There are fewer than 65,000 distinct CDR3 sequences in the sample; about 18% occur only once, and 26% lies in the top ten. Sequencing used CD8+ T cells from cultured PBMCs, obtained from culture after CMV antigen stimulation. The receptors derive from a human donor in good health (CMV status not recorded). Some clones in this sample may be carry-over from other donors' samples.

Only a few counts were recorded for this clonotype. The gene calls are TRBV7-8 and TRBJ2-7; no firm D call. With 4 bases removed from V and 0 bases from J, the gap between germline ends came to 16 bases. CDR3 length: 16 amino acids. The germline V gene encodes CDR1 SGHVS and CDR2 FQNEAQ. The CDR3 DNA reads TGTGCCAGCAGCTCCGCTGGGGTTGCCCCCTCCTACGAGCAGTACTTC. This gives the protein CASSSAGVAPSYEQYF.

This clonotype was seen more than once but under ten times. J is TRBJ2-2 and V is TRBV6-2 or TRBV6-3; 9 bases match TRBD1. Germline CDR1 reads MNHEY; CDR2 reads SVGEGT. CDR3 length equals 16 residues. The V and J ends lost 2 bases and 4 bases, in that order; junction bases with no gene match: 5. The CDR3 here is CASSYAGTGFTGELFF. The CDR3, as DNA: TGTGCCAGCAGTTACGCCGGGACAGGGTTCACCGGGGAGCTGTTTTTT.

This clonotype has only one observation. The V call is TRBV6-6, the J call TRBJ1-1; 10 nucleotides match TRBD1. This CDR3 comprises 14 residues. Germline assignment: CDR1 MNHNY and CDR2 SVGAGI (reference sequence). The V segment lost 5 bases and the J segment 1 base; nucleotides outside the gene matches: 1. The CDR3 DNA is TGTGCCAGCAGTCGGGACAGGGGGAACACTGAAGCTTTCTTT. It specifies CASSRDRGNTEAFF.